What follows describes a single TCR beta chain. One entry per CDR3 protein results from TCRdb running MiXCR on the reads. The data hold fewer than 250,000 distinct CDR3 sequences, with around 28% observed a single time. This sample is part of a study of kidney transplant recipient with SARS-CoV-2 infection. The V gene's germline CDR1 is KGHSH and CDR2 LQKENI. J was trimmed by 0 bases and V by 5 bases; bases with no gene match: 10. The CDR3 totals 17 residues. The sample was a blood sample, taken at baseline and around day 120 from a kidney transplant recipient. The rearrangement joins TRBV18 to TRBJ2-4, with TRBD1 identical over 7 bases. This TCR derives from a male patient aged 25 to 39 who had COVID-19 and was a kidney transplant recipient. Part of the T cells may come from the graft donor. CDR3 protein: CASSWDSPTLAKNIQYF. CDR3 DNA sequence: TGTGCCAGCTCATGGGACAGTCCAACCTTAGCCAAAAACATTCAGTACTTC. The whole variable domain, filled in from reference TRBV18 and TRBJ2-4, reads NAGVMQNPRHLVRRRGQEARLRCSPMKGHSHVYWYRQLPEEGLKFMVYLQKENIIDESGMPKERFSAEFPKEGPSILRIQQVVRGDSAAYFCASSWDSPTLAKNIQYFGAGTRLSVL.